The entry below gives a single TCR beta chain sequence along with its context. The antigen remains undetermined. TCRdb reprocessed the RT-PCR reads with MiXCR, giving one entry per CDR3 protein. The top ten clones hold about a third of a sample with over 150,000 distinct CDR3 sequences, roughly a tenth of them seen once. This record belongs to a study of response to subunit inactivated influenza vaccine. General observations from the study: The authors suggested that few new T cells are recruited per seasonal influenza vaccination.

V lost 3 bases to trimming and J lost 1 base, with 12 bases between them. CDR3 size: 15 residues. CDR1 is LGHNT and CDR2 is FRNRAP in the germline V gene. The sequences come from CD8+ T cells sorted from PBMCs, collected roughly 24 months after vaccination. The sequence was obtained from a man aged 50-75 years who received an inactivated influenza vaccine. This chain connects TRBV12-5 to TRBJ1-1; D unresolved. The CDR3 sequence is CASGFITRGNTEAFF. For the CDR3, the DNA is TGTGCTAGTGGTTTCATTACTCGGGGGAACACTGAAGCTTTCTTT.